These T cell receptor beta chains were read from a single sample in a study of regulatory T cells in long-lasting Graves disease. Each CDR3 protein is one row after TCRdb ran MiXCR on the multiplex PCR reads. The table lists approximately 400,000 distinct CDR3 sequences, around 14% of them singletons. Separately, the same data were catalogued under a study of T cells in Graves' hyperthyroidism and ophthalmopathy.

The specimen was peripheral blood mononuclear cells (PBMCs), collected at new diagnosis, from a patient treated with antithyroid drugs. The source is a woman in her 30s with Graves disease. The CDR3 runs from the conserved cysteine through the conserved F or W. Size values are once, few and many counts, or a class for expanded clones, and some rows have none.

V: TRBV18; J: TRBJ2-1; size: many; CDR3: CASSPVAGVARNEQFF
V: TRBV10-3; J: TRBJ1-5; size: few; CDR3: CAISSPGGDQPQHF
V: TRBV11-2; J: TRBJ2-1; size: many; CDR3: CASSSILGASGRAPYNEQFF
V: TRBV6-5; J: TRBJ2-3; size: few; CDR3: CASSYSNSLDTQYF
V: TRBV24-1; J: TRBJ2-1; size: many; CDR3: CATAREFPYNEQFF
V: TRBV20-1; J: TRBJ2-7; size: many; CDR3: CSARGVYEQYF
V: TRBV3-1; J: TRBJ2-1; size: many; CDR3: CASSQESRRHEQFF
V: TRBV9; J: TRBJ2-1; size: -; CDR3: CASSVSPFEKDEQFF
V: TRBV3-1; J: TRBJ1-5; size: many; CDR3: CASSQVDGQPQHF
V: TRBV24-1; J: TRBJ2-5; size: few; CDR3: CATSDTWGLTGTETQYF
V: TRBV27; J: TRBJ1-5; size: many; CDR3: CASSPILGAGTAHQPQHF
V: TRBV6-2/TRBV6-3; J: TRBJ2-2; size: few; CDR3: CASSFGLSGTGELFF
V: TRBV19; J: TRBJ2-5; size: -; CDR3: CASSIGTGTRETQYF
V: TRBV18; J: TRBJ2-7; size: -; CDR3: CASSRQLAGEDEQYF
V: TRBV9; J: TRBJ2-7; size: -; CDR3: CASSVEAGWTYEQYF
V: TRBV3-1; J: TRBJ1-2; size: many; CDR3: CASSLIRGYGYTF
V: TRBV6-2/TRBV6-3; J: TRBJ2-3; size: few; CDR3: CASSYSTLGGHRDTQYF
V: TRBV11-3; J: TRBJ2-3; size: many; CDR3: CASSSTGRDSPSTDTQYF
V: TRBV27; J: TRBJ2-1; size: few; CDR3: CASSYSSKEGGYVEQFF
V: TRBV10-3; J: TRBJ2-7; size: once; CDR3: CAISVVSSYEQYF
V: TRBV3-1; J: TRBJ2-1; size: -; CDR3: CASILAGSNEQFF
V: TRBV11-2; J: TRBJ1-4; size: few; CDR3: CASSHSRNRAGNEKLFF
V: TRBV15; J: TRBJ2-1; size: -; CDR3: CATSPDYLGNEQFF
V: TRBV3-1; J: TRBJ2-7; size: many; CDR3: CASSQEVRATYEQYF
V: TRBV20-1; J: TRBJ2-7; size: many; CDR3: CSAPTRRDYEQYF
V: TRBV24-1; J: TRBJ2-3; size: -; CDR3: CATSDGGRTTDTQYF
V: TRBV30; J: TRBJ1-1; size: many; CDR3: CAWEGQLNTEAFF
V: TRBV6-1; J: TRBJ2-5; size: -; CDR3: CASSPPDTRETQYF
V: TRBV11-2; J: TRBJ2-7; size: few; CDR3: CASSLEGQGPFLSSYEQYF
V: TRBV20-1; J: TRBJ2-7; size: many; CDR3: CSASPSTTTYEQYF
V: TRBV6-4; J: TRBJ2-2; size: many; CDR3: CASSRQDTGELFF
V: TRBV2; J: TRBJ2-5; size: many; CDR3: CASSEAGLAGVETQYF
V: TRBV28; J: TRBJ1-2; size: few; CDR3: CASSPQGSGYTF
V: TRBV2; J: TRBJ2-5; size: many; CDR3: CASSADRDQETQYF
V: TRBV7-3; J: TRBJ2-1; size: many; CDR3: CASSLDASGLAGNEQFF
V: TRBV29-1; J: TRBJ1-2; size: few; CDR3: CSVEDLLQGGIYGYTF
V: TRBV16; J: TRBJ2-7; size: many; CDR3: CASSQELGTGSSYEQYF
V: TRBV24-1; J: TRBJ2-3; size: -; CDR3: CATSDPGPYTDTQYF
V: TRBV6-9; J: TRBJ2-3; size: many; CDR3: CASSYWRAGADTQYF
V: TRBV20-1; J: TRBJ1-2; size: many; CDR3: CSAREAAGRYGYTF
V: TRBV4-1; J: TRBJ2-7; size: -; CDR3: CASSQLGFYEQYF
V: TRBV19; J: TRBJ1-5; size: few; CDR3: CASSLQRGQIGQPQHF
V: TRBV5-1; J: TRBJ1-1; size: -; CDR3: CASSLAGSGAAEAFF
V: TRBV19; J: TRBJ2-7; size: -; CDR3: CASSPLTGSSGSYEQYF
V: TRBV11-2; J: TRBJ2-7; size: -; CDR3: CASSPAGQDLYEQYF